This TCR beta chain stems from a study of T cell responses to AZD1222 COVID-19 vaccine. General observations from the study: There were vaccine-associated CD4 TCRs across spike, dominant at 160-218 and 743-854. In the spike-specific TCR repertoire, nearly half reportedly target unmutated variant regions.

This table comes from immunoSEQ multiplex PCR, and its TCRdb copy is limited to in-frame clones, with some not included. The repertoire has around 94,000 clones, around nine tenths of them found once; the top ten carry over 15%. This clone occurred once. Its antigen is as yet unknown. This CDR3 is built from 12 residues. CDR1 is ENHRY and CDR2 is SYGVKD in the germline V gene. The receptor was isolated from an adult in good health. The chain joins TRBV10-3 to TRBJ2-7; TRBD2 is a possible D gene (6 bases). The input for sequencing was peripheral blood, taken on day 0 of AZD1222 vaccination. This chain's CDR3 is CASGGTSYEQYF. The DNA of the CDR3 is TGTGCATCGGGCGGGACCTCCTACGAGCAGTACTTC.